One sample yielded the 21 T cell receptor beta chains listed below, sequenced in a study of blood T cell repertoires in COVID-19. Data came from immunoSEQ multiplex PCR; TCRdb stores just in-frame clones and leaves some out. The sample records about 150,000 clones, roughly 91% being singletons. What was sequenced was peripheral blood. The receptors shown here come from a man aged 18 to 29 with COVID-19, enrolled during active disease.

The chain is built from TRBV9 and TRBJ2-2; tentative D call: TRBD1 (5 bases). V was cut by 7 bases and J by 0 bases, with 7 bases left in between. The germline V gene has CDR1 SGDLS and CDR2 YYNGEE. This CDR3 has 13 amino acids. The chain's CDR3 is CASQTANTGELFF. In nucleotides, the CDR3 is TGTGCCAGCCAGACAGCGAACACCGGGGAGCTGTTTTTT.

The V call is TRBV10-3, the J call TRBJ1-1; 8 nucleotides agree with TRBD1. V shed 5 bases, J shed 3 bases, and the junction held 5 bases outside the gene matches. Germline V gives CDR1 ENHRY, CDR2 SYGVKD. This CDR3 is 14 amino acids long. The chain's CDR3 is CAISSDRGYTEAFF. CDR3 sequence (DNA): TGTGCCATCAGTTCAGACAGGGGATACACTGAAGCTTTCTTT.

The rearrangement joins TRBV7-2 to TRBJ1-5; maybe TRBD1 (6 bases). V dropped 3 bases and J dropped 5 bases, with 8 bases sitting between them. The CDR3 runs 13 residues. Germline V CDR1 and CDR2: SGHTA, FQGNSA. This CDR3 is CASSFRGYQPQHF. The CDR3 DNA follows: TGTGCCAGCAGCTTCAGGGGTTATCAGCCCCAGCATTTT.

The V call is TRBV7-2, the J call TRBJ1-6; no clear D. This CDR3 region has 14 residues. V was clipped by 0 bases and J by 8 bases, with 8 bases between them. CDR1 is SGHTA and CDR2 is FQGNSA in the germline V gene. The CDR3 spells CASSLANSHSPLHF. The DNA for the CDR3 is TGTGCCAGCAGCTTAGCGAACAGCCATTCACCCCTCCACTTT.

The V gene is TRBV28, the J gene TRBJ2-1, with 7 positions matching TRBD2. J was trimmed by 4 bases and V by 3 bases; bases with no gene match: 3. From germline, CDR1 is MDHEN and CDR2 SYDVKM. CDR3 length: 14 residues. In nucleotides, the CDR3 is TGTGCCAGCAGTTTTGGGGGGGATTACAATGAGCAGTTCTTC. Translated, it gives CASSFGGDYNEQFF. Full variable domain (missing parts from reference TRBV28 and TRBJ2-1): DVKVTQSSRYLVKRTGEKVFLECVQDMDHENMFWYRQDPGLGLRLIYFSYDVKMKEKGDIPEGYSVSREKKERFSLILESASTNQTSMYLCASSFGGDYNEQFFGPGTRLTVL.

This clone was recorded only once. The rearrangement links TRBV14 to TRBJ1-6; D perhaps matches TRBD1 (6 bases). The CDR3 has 17 residues. Trimming took 1 base from V and 2 from J, leaving 12 bases between them. Germline V lookup: CDR1 SGHDN, CDR2 FVKESK. The CDR3 DNA reads as TGTGCCAGCAGCCAAGGGGAACAGGGCCCCTATAATTCACCCCTCCACTTT. Amino acid sequence: CASSQGEQGPYNSPLHF.

This clone occurred once. The genes are TRBV5-4 and TRBJ2-7; TRBD1 agrees at 9 bases. The CDR3 spans 16 residues. Germline V gene sequence: CDR1 SGHNT, CDR2 YYREEE (reference sequence). The trim removed 4 bases at V and 3 bases at J, leaving 11 bases unmatched. The CDR3 region has the DNA TGTGCCAGCAGCCTGATAGGGACAGGGACTATCTACGAGCAGTACTTC. Translation gives CASSLIGTGTIYEQYF.

The gene calls are TRBV29-1 and TRBJ2-1; 9 bases fit TRBD1. Trimming took 7 bases from V and 7 from J; bases not matched to a gene: 8. Germline V gene sequence: CDR1 SQVTM, CDR2 ANQGSEA. The CDR3 has 13 residues. CDR3 region: CSAGWDRVNEQFF. CDR3 in DNA: TGCAGCGCTGGATGGGACAGGGTGAATGAGCAGTTCTTC.

The chain uses TRBV4-3 and TRBJ2-7; TRBD2 matches at 11 bases. Germline values: CDR1 LGHNA, CDR2 YSLEER. After removal of 1 base from V and 5 bases from J, the junction contained 7 bases not matched to a gene. CDR3 length equals 16 residues. CDR3 amino acids: CASSQASGRIIHEQYF. The CDR3 nucleotides read TGCGCCAGCAGCCAAGCTAGCGGGAGGATTATCCACGAGCAGTACTTC.

This chain uses TRBV6-5 with TRBJ2-5, with 11 positions matching TRBD1. The CDR3 has 13 amino acids. Germline V gene data show CDR1 as MNHEY and CDR2 as SVGAGI. The J segment lost 9 bases and the V segment lost 6 bases, leaving 6 bases of the junction unmatched. The CDR3 region has the DNA TGTGCCAGCAGAGTGGGGACAGGGGGGCCCCAGTACTTC. Translation: CASRVGTGGPQYF.

This clone was seen a few times. The chain employs TRBV11-2 and TRBJ2-7; D gene ambiguous. The V end was cut by 4 bases, the J end by 3 bases, with 10 bases between. The CDR3 length is 13 residues. The germline V gene has CDR1 SGHAT and CDR2 FQNNGV. In DNA form, the CDR3 reads TGTGCCAGCAGCTCACCCCGCGGCTACGAGCAGTACTTC. Its translation is CASSSPRGYEQYF.

For the CDR3, the DNA is TGTGCCAGCTCACCACCGGGTCGGCTAGCGGGTGACAATGAGCAGTTCTTC. It codes for CASSPPGRLAGDNEQFF. The V call is TRBV18, the J call TRBJ2-1, with TRBD2 matching over 8 bases. The CDR3 spans 17 residues. V gave up 0 bases and J gave up 5 bases; unmatched junction bases: 9. Germline CDR1 is KGHSH and CDR2 is LQKENI.

J is TRBJ2-1 and V is TRBV27; TRBD2 matches at 8 bases. The germline V gene has CDR1 MNHEY and CDR2 SMNVEV (reference sequence). Trimming removed 5 bases from V and 7 bases from J; junction bases left unmatched: 13. This CDR3 is 16 amino acids long. Written as DNA, the CDR3 is TGTGCCAGCAGTCTCCCGGGAGGGCCACGTAGGAATGAGCAGTTCTTC. It yields the protein CASSLPGGPRRNEQFF.

This clone was counted only a few times. This chain links TRBV2 with TRBJ1-2; no firm D call. This CDR3 has 14 amino acids. Germline V gene lookup returns CDR1 SNHLY and CDR2 FYNNEI. Deletions cut 8 bases from V and 4 bases from J, with 17 bases between. The CDR3, as DNA: TGTGCCAGCCAGACGGAGATCCCCATCTATGGCTACACCTTC. Translated: CASQTEIPIYGYTF.

This clone was counted once. The chain links TRBV5-6 to TRBJ2-7; 9 nucleotides match TRBD2. Germline V gives CDR1 SGHDT, CDR2 YYEEEE. This CDR3 region has 15 residues. V dropped 0 bases and J dropped 3; count of bases not matched to a gene: 4. CDR3 sequence reads: CASSLGGRAFYEQYF. DNA for the CDR3: TGTGCCAGCAGCTTGGGCGGGAGGGCTTTCTACGAGCAGTACTTC. Filled out from reference TRBV5-6 and TRBJ2-7, the complete variable domain reads DAGVTQSPTHLIKTRGQQVTLRCSPKSGHDTVSWYQQALGQGPQFIFQYYEEEERQRGNFPDRFSGHQFPNYSSELNVNALLLGDSALYLCASSLGGRAFYEQYFGPGTRLTVT.

The V and J genes are TRBV4-3 and TRBJ2-5; 12 positions agree with TRBD2. Germline V CDR1 and CDR2: LGHNA, YSLEER. The CDR3 loop spans 19 amino acids. V lost 1 base and J lost 1; bases outside the gene matches: 10. The CDR3 loop reads CASSQGPWGLAGSQETQYF. The CDR3 coding sequence is TGCGCCAGCAGCCAAGGCCCATGGGGACTAGCGGGCTCCCAAGAGACCCAGTACTTC.

This clone was observed a single time. The chain couples TRBV29-1 to TRBJ1-5; tentative D call: TRBD1 (5 bases). The V and J ends lost 4 bases and 7 bases respectively, with 11 bases between them. The CDR3 is 12 residues long. The germline gives CDR1 SQVTM, CDR2 ANQGSEA. DNA of the CDR3: TGCAGCGTTGCCAGGGAGGGGCAGCCCCAGCATTTT. This sequence encodes CSVAREGQPQHF.

The chain recombines TRBV19 with TRBJ1-6; no firm D call. V lost 6 bases and J 7 bases, leaving 13 bases between the germline ends. From germline, CDR1 is LNHDA and CDR2 SQIVND (reference sequence). This CDR3 has 14 amino acids. This CDR3 is CASSKTLGNSPLHF. Here the CDR3 DNA reads TGTGCCAGTAGCAAAACCCTCGGGAATTCACCCCTCCACTTT.

The chain joins TRBV7-9 to TRBJ2-7; no clear D. CDR3 size: 17 residues. The germline V gene encodes CDR1 SEHNR and CDR2 FQNEAQ (reference sequence). V lost 6 bases and J lost 2, with 23 bases in between. For the CDR3, the DNA is TGTGCCAGCAGTCCTATAGGAGAATTCCCCCTTGCCTACGAGCAGTACTTC. It specifies CASSPIGEFPLAYEQYF.

The rearrangement uses TRBV7-2 and TRBJ2-1; 9 nucleotides align to TRBD1. The germline CDR1 and CDR2 sequences are SGHTA and FQGNSA. V shed 1 base and J 5 bases; nucleotides not matched to a gene: 0. The CDR3 is 14 residues long. CDR3 region: CASSLDRGHNEQFF. For the CDR3, the DNA is TGTGCCAGCAGCTTAGACAGGGGGCACAATGAGCAGTTCTTC.

This clone was seen a few times. The chain has TRBV28 and TRBJ1-3; 7 bases map to TRBD1. V lost 8 bases and J lost 3; bases outside the gene matches: 7. This CDR3 has 14 residues. Germline CDR1 reads MDHEN; CDR2 reads SYDVKM. In DNA, the CDR3 is TGTGCCAGCGGTCGACAGGGAATTGGAAACACCATATATTTT. Its translation is CASGRQGIGNTIYF.